This T cell receptor (beta chain) was sequenced in a study of blood T cell repertoires in COVID-19. Background on the study: The origin of the acute and convalescent COVID-19 samples was the United States, Italy and Spain. T cells, B-cell-depleted T cells, or PBMCs provided the cDNA or gDNA that served as material.

Sequencing was performed with immunoSEQ multiplex PCR; in TCRdb, only in-frame clones are kept and a portion is missing. This sample has 200,000 to 250,000 clones; roughly 76% occur once, and the top ten carry approximately 7.5%. Losses at the gene ends were 0 bases for V and 2 bases for J; bases not matched to a gene: 3. CDR1 and CDR2 (germline): SGHTA, FQGNSA. CDR3 size: 15 residues. This clone has only a few counts. Sequenced: peripheral blood. This clonotype was sampled from a woman aged 80 or over with COVID-19, enrolled during active disease. This chain connects TRBV7-2 to TRBJ2-7; TRBD1 agrees at 8 bases. This CDR3 is CASSLATGVTYEQYF. The CDR3 DNA reads as TGTGCCAGCAGCTTAGCGACAGGGGTCACCTACGAGCAGTACTTC.